This is a list of T cell receptor beta chains from one sample in a study of control samples from healthy donors and cancer patients. Sequencing was performed with immunoSEQ multiplex PCR; in TCRdb, only in-frame clones are kept and a portion is missing. The top ten clones hold under 2% of a sample with about 150,000 clones, 70% to 90% of them seen once. Source material: blood. The receptors originated from a man aged 18 to 30 in good health. CDR3s leave out the opening cysteine and the closing phenylalanine or tryptophan. Some rows have no size entry. The others give once, few or many, or a class for an expanded clone.

>NA|TRBV6-2/TRBV6-3
ASSFIGLAGGPDTQY
>NA|TRBV6-2/TRBV6-3
ASSYPPYNEQF
>NA|TRBV30
AWSDRVGSYEQY
>NA|TRBV19
ASSEGGYSTDTQY
>once|TRBV28
ASSLRTDTQY
>NA|TRBV6-6
ASHNRVVGPQH
>NA|TRBV7-2
ASSLSSGNQPQH
>NA|TRBV28
ASTPGGDRNTGELF
>NA|TRBV12-3/TRBV12-4
ASSFGTSYEQY
>NA|TRBV2
ASSFSQGNSPLH
>NA|TRBV30
ACQEGGEGHEQY
>NA|TRBV7-3
ASSLNPLSYNEQF
>NA|TRBV18
ASSPPDRAVHEQY
>NA|TRBV4-2
ASSHVIGSGTEAF
>NA|TRBV11-2
ASSPRNNANTEAF
>NA|TRBV7-6
ASSPLRDRESYEQY
>once|TRBV4-3
ASSQTDLDGYT
>NA|TRBV6-5
ASSLRGGKGDTQY
>NA|TRBV12-3/TRBV12-4
ASSSRGTEAF
>NA|TRBV28
ASRGSGGKNIQY
>few|TRBV27
ASRVTGTYSNQPQH
>once|TRBV4-3
ASSQYSGASTGELF
>NA|TRBV4-2
ASSHETSGNMVNEQF
>NA|TRBV7-9
ASGRQGERQPQH
>NA|TRBV6-4
ASSKLSGRLRHQPQH
>NA|TRBV2
ASRGAGETQY
>NA|TRBV5-6
ASSLGLAGGPEETQY
>NA|TRBV5-1
ASSLGPGLNEDTQY
>NA|TRBV18
ASSPQGDTYGYT
>NA|TRBV19
ASTHTGELF
>once|TRBV5-4
ASSSFRQGEYNGYT
>NA|TRBV19
ASSMRTSGGARRDTQY
>NA|TRBV6-5
ASSSAGTAGNEQF
>NA|TRBV5-1
ASSPGLAGTEETQY
>NA|TRBV3-1/TRBV3-2
ASSQGKRGGEKETQY